The present T cell receptor (beta chain) was sequenced within a study of early T cells in non-severe SARS-CoV-2 infection. This clonotype was observed at least ten times. Its antigen is still unknown. General study points: The VDJdb matching leaned toward anti-spike CD8 responses and overlooked private and CD4 specificities.

The CDR3 has 16 amino acids. Deletions cut 0 bases from V and 1 base from J, with 13 bases between. CDR1 and CDR2 (germline): SGHRS, YFSETQ. Separate cDNA molecules each had unique molecular identifiers attached to them. TCRdb re-called the 5' RACE reads through MiXCR, storing one row per CDR3 protein. The sample has about 69,000 distinct CDR3 sequences, roughly 10% seen once. The chain links TRBV5-1 to TRBJ1-1; TRBD1 is a possible D gene (5 bases). The sequence derives from an adult who was a healthcare worker with PCR-confirmed SARS-CoV-2 infection or an uninfected control (not recorded which). Input material: whole blood. CDR3 bases: TGCGCCAGCAGCTTGGTCAGCGGGGGTACGAACACTGAAGCTTTCTTT. Translation gives CASSLVSGGTNTEAFF.